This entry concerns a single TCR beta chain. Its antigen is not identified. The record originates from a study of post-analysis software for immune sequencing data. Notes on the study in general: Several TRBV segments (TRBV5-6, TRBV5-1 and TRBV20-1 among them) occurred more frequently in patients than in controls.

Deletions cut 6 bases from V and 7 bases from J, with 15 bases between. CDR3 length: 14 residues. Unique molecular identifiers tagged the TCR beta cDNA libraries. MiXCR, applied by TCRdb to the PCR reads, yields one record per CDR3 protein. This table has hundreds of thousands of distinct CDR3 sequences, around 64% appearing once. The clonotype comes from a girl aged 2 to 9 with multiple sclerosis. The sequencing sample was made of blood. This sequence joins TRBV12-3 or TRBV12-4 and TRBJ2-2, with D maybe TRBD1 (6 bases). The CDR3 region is CASSSSGASGELFF. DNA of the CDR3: TGTGCCAGCAGCTCGTCAGGGGCGAGCGGGGAGCTGTTTTTT.